This T cell receptor beta chain was retrieved from a study of identical twins. Points from the study as a whole: It was possible that invariant MAIT and iNKT cells partly confounded the zero-insertion analyses.

Germline CDR1 and CDR2: MNHNY and SVGAGI (reference sequence). The CDR3 runs to 13 residues. V was pared by 6 bases and J by 8 bases, with 7 bases of the junction left unmatched. As regards this clonotype: Its target is not known.

One entry per CDR3 protein, called by TCRdb with MiXCR from the 5' RACE reads. Of roughly 720,000 distinct CDR3 sequences in the sample, 15% to 20% are singletons; the top ten hold roughly 13%. In every case, the donor was a healthy Caucasian. These data are also associated with another study on T cells expressing NK-cell markers. That investigation notes: Sequencing of TCR beta repertoires drew on sorted CD3+CD56+NKG2C+, CD3+CD56+NKG2C- and CD3+CD56-NKG2C+ T cells.

The sequencing sample was made of PBMCs. J is TRBJ1-2 and V is TRBV6-6; 9 nucleotides agree with TRBD1. This clonotype was obtained from a woman under 30 in good health. The CDR3 loop reads CASSWDREDGYTF. DNA of the CDR3: TGTGCCAGCAGCTGGGACAGGGAGGACGGCTACACCTTC.